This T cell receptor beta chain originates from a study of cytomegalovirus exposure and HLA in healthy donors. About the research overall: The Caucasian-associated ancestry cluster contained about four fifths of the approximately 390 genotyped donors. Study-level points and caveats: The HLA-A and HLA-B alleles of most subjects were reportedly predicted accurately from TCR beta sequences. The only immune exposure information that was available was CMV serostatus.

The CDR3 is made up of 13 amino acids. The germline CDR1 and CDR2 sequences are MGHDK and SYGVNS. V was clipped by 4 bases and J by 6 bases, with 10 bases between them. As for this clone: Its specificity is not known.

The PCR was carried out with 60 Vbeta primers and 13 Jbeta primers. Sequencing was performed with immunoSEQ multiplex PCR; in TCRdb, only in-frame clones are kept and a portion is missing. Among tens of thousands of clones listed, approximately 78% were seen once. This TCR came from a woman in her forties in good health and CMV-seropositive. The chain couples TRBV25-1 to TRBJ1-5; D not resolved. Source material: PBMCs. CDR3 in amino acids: CASSGSVGQPQHF. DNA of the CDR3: TGTGCCAGCAGTGGCAGCGTAGGTCAGCCCCAGCATTTT.